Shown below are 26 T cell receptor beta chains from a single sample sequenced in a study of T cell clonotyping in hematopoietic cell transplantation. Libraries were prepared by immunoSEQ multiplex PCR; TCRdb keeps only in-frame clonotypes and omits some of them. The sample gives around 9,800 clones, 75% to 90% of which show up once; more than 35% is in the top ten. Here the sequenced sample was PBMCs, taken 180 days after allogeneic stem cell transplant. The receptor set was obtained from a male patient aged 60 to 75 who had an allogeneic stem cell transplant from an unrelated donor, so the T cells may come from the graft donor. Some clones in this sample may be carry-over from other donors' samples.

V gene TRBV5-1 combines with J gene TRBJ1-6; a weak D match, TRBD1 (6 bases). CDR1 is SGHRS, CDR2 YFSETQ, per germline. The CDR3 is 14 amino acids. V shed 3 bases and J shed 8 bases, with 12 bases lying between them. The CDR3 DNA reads TGCGCCAGCAGCTCACAGGGAGATGATTCACCCCTCCACTTT. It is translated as CASSSQGDDSPLHF.

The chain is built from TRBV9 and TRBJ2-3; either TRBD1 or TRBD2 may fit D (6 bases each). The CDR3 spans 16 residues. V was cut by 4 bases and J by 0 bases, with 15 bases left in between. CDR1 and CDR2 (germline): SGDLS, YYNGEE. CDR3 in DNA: TGTGCCAGCAGCCTCATGGTGGGGGGCAGCACAGATACGCAGTATTTT. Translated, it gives CASSLMVGGSTDTQYF.

In DNA, the CDR3 is TGTGCCAGCTGGAAGGGGTGGGCCCGGGGTGGAGAGCAGTACTTC. Its protein is CASWKGWARGGEQYF. The chain employs TRBV6-5 and TRBJ2-7; D is possibly TRBD1 or TRBD2 (5 bases each). Germline V gene lookup returns CDR1 MNHEY and CDR2 SVGAGI. Deletions cut 8 bases from V and 7 bases from J, with 24 bases between. The CDR3 runs to 15 residues.

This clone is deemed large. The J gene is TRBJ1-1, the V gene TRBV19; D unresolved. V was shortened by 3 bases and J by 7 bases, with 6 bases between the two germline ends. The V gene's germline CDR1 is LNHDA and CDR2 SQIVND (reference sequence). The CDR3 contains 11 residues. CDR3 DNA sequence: TGTGCCAGTAGTATCGCGGGTGAAGCTTTCTTT. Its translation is CASSIAGEAFF.

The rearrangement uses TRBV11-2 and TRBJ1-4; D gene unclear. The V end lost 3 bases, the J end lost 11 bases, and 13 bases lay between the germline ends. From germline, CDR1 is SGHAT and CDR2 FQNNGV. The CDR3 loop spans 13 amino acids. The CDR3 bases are TGTGCCAGCAGCTTGGAGCGTGGGCAGAAACTGTTTTTT. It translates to CASSLERGQKLFF.

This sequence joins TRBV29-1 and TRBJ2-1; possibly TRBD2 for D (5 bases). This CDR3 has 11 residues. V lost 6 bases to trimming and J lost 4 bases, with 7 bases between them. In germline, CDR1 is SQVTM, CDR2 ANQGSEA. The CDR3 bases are TGCAGCGTCTGGACTTACAATGAGCAGTTCTTC. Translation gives CSVWTYNEQFF.

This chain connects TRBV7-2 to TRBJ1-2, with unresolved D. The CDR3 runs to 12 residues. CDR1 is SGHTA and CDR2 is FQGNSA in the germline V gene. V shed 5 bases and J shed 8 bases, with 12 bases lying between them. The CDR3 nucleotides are TGTGCCAGCAGCGCGACCACGGCAGGCTACACCTTC. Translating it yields CASSATTAGYTF.

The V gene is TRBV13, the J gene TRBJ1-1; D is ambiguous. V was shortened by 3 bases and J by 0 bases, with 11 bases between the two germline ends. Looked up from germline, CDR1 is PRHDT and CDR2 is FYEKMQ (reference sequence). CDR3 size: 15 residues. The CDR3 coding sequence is TGTGCCAGCAGCTTGGAGGGCTTAATGAACACTGAAGCTTTCTTT. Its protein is CASSLEGLMNTEAFF.

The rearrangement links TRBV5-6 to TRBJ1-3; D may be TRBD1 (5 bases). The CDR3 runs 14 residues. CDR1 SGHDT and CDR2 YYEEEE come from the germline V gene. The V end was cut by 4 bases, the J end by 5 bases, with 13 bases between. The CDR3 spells CASSPDPGRNTIYF. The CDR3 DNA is TGTGCCAGCAGCCCCGACCCAGGGAGAAACACCATATATTTT.

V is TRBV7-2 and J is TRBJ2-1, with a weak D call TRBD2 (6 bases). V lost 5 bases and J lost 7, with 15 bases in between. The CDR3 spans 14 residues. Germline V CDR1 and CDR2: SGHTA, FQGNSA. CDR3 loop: CASSGPGTRNEQFF. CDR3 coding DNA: TGTGCCAGCAGCGGGCCCGGGACTCGGAATGAGCAGTTCTTC.

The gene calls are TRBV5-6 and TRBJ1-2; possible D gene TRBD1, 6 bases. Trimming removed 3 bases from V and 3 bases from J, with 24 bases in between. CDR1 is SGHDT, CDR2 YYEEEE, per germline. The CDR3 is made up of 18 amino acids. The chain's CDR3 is CASSSRGTGGGEHYGYTF. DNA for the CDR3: TGTGCCAGCAGCTCGAGGGGGACGGGCGGAGGGGAGCACTATGGCTACACCTTC.

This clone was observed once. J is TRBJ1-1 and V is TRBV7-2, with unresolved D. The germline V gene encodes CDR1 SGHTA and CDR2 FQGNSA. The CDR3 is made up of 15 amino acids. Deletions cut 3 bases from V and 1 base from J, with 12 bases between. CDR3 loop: CASSLGGPGNTEAFF. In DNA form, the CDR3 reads TGTGCCAGCAGCTTGGGTGGGCCAGGGAACACTGAAGCTTTCTTT.

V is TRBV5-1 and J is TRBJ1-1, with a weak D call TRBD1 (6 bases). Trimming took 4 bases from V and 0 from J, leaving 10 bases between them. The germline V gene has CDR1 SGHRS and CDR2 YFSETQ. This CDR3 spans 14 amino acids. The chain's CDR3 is CASSEGQLNTEAFF. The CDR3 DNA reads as TGCGCCAGCAGCGAGGGACAATTGAACACTGAAGCTTTCTTT.

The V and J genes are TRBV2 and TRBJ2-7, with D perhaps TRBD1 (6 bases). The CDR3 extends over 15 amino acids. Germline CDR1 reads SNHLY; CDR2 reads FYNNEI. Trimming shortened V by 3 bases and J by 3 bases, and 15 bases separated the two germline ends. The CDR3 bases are TGTGCCAGCAGTGACTTACAGGGTTCGGGCTACGAGCAGTACTTC. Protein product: CASSDLQGSGYEQYF. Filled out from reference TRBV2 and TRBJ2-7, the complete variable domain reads EPEVTQTPSHQVTQMGQEVILRCVPISNHLYFYWYRQILGQKVEFLVSFYNNEISEKSEIFDDQFSVERPDGSNFTLKIRSTKLEDSAMYFCASSDLQGSGYEQYFGPGTRLTVT.

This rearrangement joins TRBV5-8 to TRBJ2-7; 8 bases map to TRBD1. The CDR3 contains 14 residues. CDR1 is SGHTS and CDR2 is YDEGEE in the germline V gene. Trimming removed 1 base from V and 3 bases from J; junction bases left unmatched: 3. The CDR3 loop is CASSLIQGGYEQYF. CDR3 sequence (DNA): TGTGCCAGCAGCTTGATACAGGGGGGCTACGAGCAGTACTTC.

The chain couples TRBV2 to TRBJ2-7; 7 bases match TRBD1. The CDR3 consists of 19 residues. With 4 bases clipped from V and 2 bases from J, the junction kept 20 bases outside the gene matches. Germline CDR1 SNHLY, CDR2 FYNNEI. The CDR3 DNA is TGTGCCAGCAGTGGAATGGGACAGTGGATGCACAACTATCCCTACGAGCAGTACTTC. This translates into CASSGMGQWMHNYPYEQYF. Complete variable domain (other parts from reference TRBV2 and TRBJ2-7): EPEVTQTPSHQVTQMGQEVILRCVPISNHLYFYWYRQILGQKVEFLVSFYNNEISEKSEIFDDQFSVERPDGSNFTLKIRSTKLEDSAMYFCASSGMGQWMHNYPYEQYFGPGTRLTVT.

The CDR3 protein is CSARLETQYF. DNA for the CDR3: TGCAGTGCTAGATTGGAGACCCAGTACTTC. The chain carries TRBV20-1 and TRBJ2-5; D ambiguous. The germline V and J ends were trimmed by 2 bases and 5 bases, with 3 bases remaining between them. The CDR3 spans 10 residues. Germline CDR1 and CDR2: DFQATT and SNEGSKA (reference sequence).

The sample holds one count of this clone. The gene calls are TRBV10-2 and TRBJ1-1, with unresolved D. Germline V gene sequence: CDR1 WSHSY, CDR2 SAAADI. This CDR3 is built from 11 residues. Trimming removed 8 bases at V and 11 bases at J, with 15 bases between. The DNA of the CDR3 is TGCGCCAGCGGCCATGGAGGGAGGGCTTTCTTT. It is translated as CASGHGGRAFF.

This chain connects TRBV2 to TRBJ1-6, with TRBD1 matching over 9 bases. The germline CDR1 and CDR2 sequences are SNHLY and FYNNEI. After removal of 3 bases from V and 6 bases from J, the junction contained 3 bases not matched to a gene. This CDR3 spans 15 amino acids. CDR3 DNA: TGTGCCAGCAGTGATCGACAGGGGGGTAATTCACCCCTCCACTTT. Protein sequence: CASSDRQGGNSPLHF.

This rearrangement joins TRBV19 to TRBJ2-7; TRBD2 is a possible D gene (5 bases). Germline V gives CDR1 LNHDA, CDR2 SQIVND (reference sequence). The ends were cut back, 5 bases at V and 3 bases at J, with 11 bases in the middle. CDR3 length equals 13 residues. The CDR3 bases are TGTGCCAGTAGTTACCAAGGGAGCTACGAGCAGTACTTC. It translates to CASSYQGSYEQYF.

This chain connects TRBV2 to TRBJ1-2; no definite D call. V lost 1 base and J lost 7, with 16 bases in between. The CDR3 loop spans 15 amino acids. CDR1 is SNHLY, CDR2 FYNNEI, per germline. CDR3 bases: TGTGCCAGCAGTGAAGGCGGGAGGGTCCCTGGTGGCTACACCTTC. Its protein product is CASSEGGRVPGGYTF.

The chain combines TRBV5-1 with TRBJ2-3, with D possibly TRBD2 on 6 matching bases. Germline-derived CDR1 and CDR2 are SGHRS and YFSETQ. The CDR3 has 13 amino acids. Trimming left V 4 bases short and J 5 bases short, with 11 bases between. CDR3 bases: TGCGCCAGCAGCGTCCAGGGAGGAGATACGCAGTATTTT. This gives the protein CASSVQGGDTQYF. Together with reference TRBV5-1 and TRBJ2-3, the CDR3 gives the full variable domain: KAGVTQTPRYLIKTRGQQVTLSCSPISGHRSVSWYQQTPGQGLQFLFEYFSETQRNKGNFPGRFSGRQFSNSRSEMNVSTLELGDSALYLCASSVQGGDTQYFGPGTRLTVL.

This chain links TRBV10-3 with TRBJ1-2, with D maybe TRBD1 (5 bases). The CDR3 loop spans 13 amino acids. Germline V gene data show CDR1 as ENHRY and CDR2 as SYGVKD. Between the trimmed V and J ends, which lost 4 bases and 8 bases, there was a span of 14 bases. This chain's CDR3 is CAISGQVGGGYTF. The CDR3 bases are TGTGCCATCAGTGGGCAGGTCGGGGGGGGCTACACCTTC.

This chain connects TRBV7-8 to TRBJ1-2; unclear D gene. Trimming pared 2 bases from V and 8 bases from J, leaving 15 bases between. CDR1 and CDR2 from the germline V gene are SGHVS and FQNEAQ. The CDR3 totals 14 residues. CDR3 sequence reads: CASSLQGPFWGYTF. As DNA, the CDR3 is TGTGCCAGCAGCTTACAAGGGCCCTTTTGGGGCTACACCTTC.

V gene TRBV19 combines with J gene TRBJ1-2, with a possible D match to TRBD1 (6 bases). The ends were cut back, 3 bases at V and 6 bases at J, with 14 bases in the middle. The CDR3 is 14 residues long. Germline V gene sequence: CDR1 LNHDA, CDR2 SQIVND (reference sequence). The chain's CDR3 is CASSINRGPNGYTF. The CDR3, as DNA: TGTGCCAGTAGTATCAATCGGGGGCCTAATGGCTACACCTTC. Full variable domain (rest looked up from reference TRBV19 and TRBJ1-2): DGGITQSPKYLFRKEGQNVTLSCEQNLNHDAMYWYRQDPGQGLRLIYYSQIVNDFQKGDIAEGYSVSREKKESFPLTVTSAQKNPTAFYLCASSINRGPNGYTFGSGTRLTVV.

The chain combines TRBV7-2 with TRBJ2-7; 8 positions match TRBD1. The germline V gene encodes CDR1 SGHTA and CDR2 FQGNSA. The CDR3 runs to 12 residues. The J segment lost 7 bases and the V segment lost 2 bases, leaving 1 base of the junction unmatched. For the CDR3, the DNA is TGTGCCAGCAGCTTAACAGGGGGTGAGCAGTACTTC. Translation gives CASSLTGGEQYF.